This record looks at one T cell receptor (beta chain) sequence and its context. The data were taken from a study of TIL therapy for anti-PD-1-resistant metastatic lung cancer. Study in general: Median tumor PD-L1 proportion score was roughly 5.8%.

Time point noted: pre-treatment sample, taken before nivolumab and TIL therapy. Adults with stage 4 NSCLC were enrolled in a phase I trial. This was the immunoSEQ v3 assay. The table came from immunoSEQ multiplex PCR; TCRdb's copy has only in-frame clones and leaves some out. The sample contains about 50,000 clones, 70% to 90% of which appear only once. The sample was blood, taken at baseline. The clonotype comes from a person aged 30 to 80 with non-small cell lung cancer.

The chain's CDR3 is CASNDRAGEKLFF. Here the CDR3 DNA reads TGCGCCAGCAACGACAGGGCGGGTGAAAAACTGTTTTTT. This chain connects TRBV10-1 to TRBJ1-4; 7 nucleotides line up with TRBD1. The J segment lost 7 bases and the V segment lost 7 bases, leaving 6 bases of the junction unmatched. Germline V CDR1 and CDR2: WNHNN, SYGVQD (reference sequence). This CDR3 region has 13 residues.